The following is a T cell receptor beta chain sequence with its context. The source of the sample is a study of T cells after yellow fever vaccination. TCRdb fed the 5' RACE reads into MiXCR, producing one record per CDR3 protein. The sample has 300,000 to 400,000 distinct CDR3 sequences; around 13% are singletons. The CDR3 is 14 amino acids. Germline CDR1 DFQATT, CDR2 SNEGSKA (reference sequence). V dropped 5 bases and J dropped 2; count of bases not matched to a gene: 8. The material sequenced was CD4+ T cells sorted from PBMCs, taken 15 days after the yellow fever booster vaccination. V gene TRBV20-1 combines with J gene TRBJ2-5; 7 bases are shared with TRBD1. The TCR sequence derives from a man aged 18 to 35 who received the YFV17D yellow fever vaccine. CDR3 sequence: CSAPPRDRQETQYF. For the CDR3, the DNA is TGCAGTGCTCCTCCTCGGGACAGACAAGAGACCCAGTACTTC.